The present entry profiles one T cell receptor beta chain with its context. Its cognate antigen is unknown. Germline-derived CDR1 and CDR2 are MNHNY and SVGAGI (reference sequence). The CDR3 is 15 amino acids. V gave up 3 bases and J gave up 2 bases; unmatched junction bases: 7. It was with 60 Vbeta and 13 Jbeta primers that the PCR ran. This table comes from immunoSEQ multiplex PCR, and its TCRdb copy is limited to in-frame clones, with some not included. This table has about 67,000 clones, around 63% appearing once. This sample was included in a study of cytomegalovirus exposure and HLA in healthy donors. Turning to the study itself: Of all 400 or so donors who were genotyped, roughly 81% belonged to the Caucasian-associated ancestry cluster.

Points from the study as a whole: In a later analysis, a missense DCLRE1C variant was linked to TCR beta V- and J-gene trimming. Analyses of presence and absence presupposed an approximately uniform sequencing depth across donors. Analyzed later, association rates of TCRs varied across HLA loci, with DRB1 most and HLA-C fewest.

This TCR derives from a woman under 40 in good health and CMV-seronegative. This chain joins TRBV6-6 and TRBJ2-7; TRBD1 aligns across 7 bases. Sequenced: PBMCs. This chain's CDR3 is CASSYSGTDPYEQYF. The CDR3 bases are TGTGCCAGCAGTTATTCCGGGACAGACCCCTACGAGCAGTACTTC.